The 24 T cell receptor beta chains below all came from one sample that was sequenced in a study of radiation and T cells in renal cell carcinoma (dated by TCRdb to 2018 to 2021). The library was prepared using the immunoSEQ multiplex PCR assay. TCRdb obtained this table from immuneACCESS and retained in-frame rearrangements with V and J assigned. These tables miss some clones; where compared with another copy, unresolved V genes account for less than half of the shortfall, and the remainder is unexplained. This sample gives about 49,000 clones in total; around 83% of them show up just once. The top ten clones comprise roughly a third of the sample. The meaning of the sample's time point label: baseline pretreatment blood. Sample treatment or condition, as interpreted from the label and publication: 15 Gy SBRT to primary tumor, nephrectomy 4 weeks later. This material consisted of blood, taken from a patient whose treatment included radiotherapy and nephrectomy. These receptor sequences come from a woman in her sixties or seventies with renal cell carcinoma.

This chain links TRBV6-1 with TRBJ1-1, with 7 nucleotides matching TRBD1. The germline gives CDR1 MNHNS, CDR2 SASEGT. After removal of 8 bases from V and 4 bases from J, the junction contained 4 bases not matched to a gene. This CDR3 spans 12 amino acids. The CDR3 DNA follows: TGTGCCAGCGTACAGGGGACCACTGAAGCTTTCTTT. Protein product: CASVQGTTEAFF.

This clone was counted a single time. This sequence joins TRBV5-6 and TRBJ2-7; no firm D call. Per germline, CDR1 SGHDT and CDR2 YYEEEE. The V gene lost 4 bases and the J gene lost 2 bases, with 7 bases spanning the gap. The CDR3 is made up of 12 amino acids. This CDR3 reads CASSASAYEQYF. CDR3 nucleotides: TGTGCCAGCAGCGCGAGCGCCTACGAGCAGTACTTC.

V and J are TRBV5-1 and TRBJ2-5; 7 bases are a match to TRBD1. Germline lookup yields CDR1 SGHRS and CDR2 YFSETQ. After removal of 0 bases from V and 5 bases from J, the junction contained 4 bases not matched to a gene. CDR3 length: 14 residues. The CDR3 DNA reads as TGCGCCAGCAGCTTGGGACAGGGAGTTGAGACCCAGTACTTC. It is translated as CASSLGQGVETQYF.

The rearrangement joins TRBV6-1 to TRBJ2-2, with D uncertain. CDR1 is MNHNS, CDR2 SASEGT, per germline. The V end was cut by 8 bases, the J end by 4 bases, with 14 bases between. This CDR3 contains 14 residues. The chain's CDR3 is CASSKVGLTGELFF. The CDR3 nucleotides read TGTGCCAGCTCCAAGGTCGGCCTCACCGGGGAGCTGTTTTTT.

The chain couples TRBV14 to TRBJ2-6, with unresolved D. Germline V gene data show CDR1 as SGHDN and CDR2 as FVKESK. V was trimmed by 0 bases and J by 2 bases, leaving 14 bases between them. This CDR3 is built from 18 residues. As DNA, the CDR3 is TGTGCCAGCAGCCAAGATTTATGGACCCGCCCTGGGGCCAACGTCCTGACTTTC. Translated: CASSQDLWTRPGANVLTF.

This clone showed up many times. The chain joins TRBV28 to TRBJ1-4; weak D call: TRBD1 (6 bases). The CDR3 runs to 13 residues. The V and J ends lost 6 bases and 3 bases respectively, with 8 bases between them. Germline CDR1 reads MDHEN; CDR2 reads SYDVKM. The CDR3 nucleotides are TGTGCCAGCAGGGGGGCTTCTAATGAAAAACTGTTTTTT. Its protein product is CASRGASNEKLFF.

This clone occurred once. The V gene is TRBV4-2, the J gene TRBJ2-4; possible D gene TRBD1, 6 bases. The germline V and J ends were trimmed by 0 bases and 6 bases, with 6 bases remaining between them. The CDR3 sequence is 13 residues long. Germline CDR1 is LGHNA and CDR2 is YNFKEQ. In DNA, the CDR3 is TGTGCCAGCAGCCAAGAGGACAGAAACATTCAGTACTTC. Translated, it gives CASSQEDRNIQYF.

In nucleotides, the CDR3 is TGTGCCAGCAGCTTTGGGGACTACCCCAGGGGTGAGCAGTACTTC. It encodes CASSFGDYPRGEQYF. J is TRBJ2-7 and V is TRBV7-9; D is perhaps TRBD2 (7 bases). V was pared by 3 bases and J by 7 bases, with 19 bases between. From germline, CDR1 is SEHNR and CDR2 FQNEAQ (reference sequence). This CDR3 spans 15 amino acids.

This clone was counted only a few times. This chain connects TRBV6-1 to TRBJ1-4, with 7 bases identical to TRBD1. J gave up 7 bases and V 3 bases, and 8 bases lay outside the gene matches. CDR1 MNHNS and CDR2 SASEGT come from the germline V gene. The CDR3 runs to 15 residues. This CDR3 is CASSEIQGIGEKLFF. As DNA, the CDR3 is TGTGCCAGCAGTGAGATACAGGGGATCGGTGAAAAACTGTTTTTT.

The chain joins TRBV6-1 to TRBJ1-3, with D unresolved. CDR3 size: 12 residues. V shed 6 bases and J shed 8 bases, with 11 bases lying between them. Per the germline V gene, CDR1 is MNHNS and CDR2 is SASEGT. CDR3 sequence (DNA): TGTGCCAGCAGCGTGGTAGCGGACACCATATATTTT. Protein: CASSVVADTIYF.

This clone was seen just once. This sequence joins TRBV5-1 and TRBJ2-7; D possibly corresponds to TRBD1 (6 bases). Per the germline V gene, CDR1 is SGHRS and CDR2 is YFSETQ. Trimming left V 4 bases short and J 7 bases short, with 15 bases between. The CDR3 is made up of 13 amino acids. CDR3 loop: CASSIRQVGEQYF. The CDR3 bases are TGCGCCAGCAGCATCCGACAGGTGGGGGAGCAGTACTTC.

This sequence joins TRBV11-2 and TRBJ2-2; D is unclear. CDR1 is SGHAT, CDR2 FQNNGV, per germline. The CDR3 is 16 residues long. The germline V and J ends were trimmed by 5 bases and 6 bases, with 19 bases remaining between them. CDR3: CASSPSLGELAGELFF. For the CDR3, the DNA is TGTGCCAGCAGCCCGTCCCTAGGAGAACTTGCCGGGGAGCTGTTTTTT.

In its sample, this clone was seen once. This rearrangement joins TRBV5-8 to TRBJ1-2; a possible D gene is TRBD1 (5 bases). The germline CDR1 and CDR2 sequences are SGHTS and YDEGEE. V was pared by 0 bases and J by 1 base, with 7 bases between. The CDR3 has 14 residues. In DNA, the CDR3 is TGTGCCAGCAGCTTGGGCGGGGGTAACTATGGCTACACCTTC. The encoded protein is CASSLGGGNYGYTF.

J is TRBJ1-4 and V is TRBV5-4, with TRBD1 as a possible D gene (6 bases). This CDR3 is 15 amino acids long. V lost 4 bases, J lost 6 bases, and 16 bases lay in between. Germline V gene lookup returns CDR1 SGHNT and CDR2 YYREEE (reference sequence). The CDR3 DNA follows: TGTGCCAGCAGCCATAAGGGGGGCGCGGATGAAAAACTGTTTTTT. Translated: CASSHKGGADEKLFF.

The V and J genes are TRBV19 and TRBJ2-7; no definite D call. The V gene lost 3 bases and the J gene lost 2 bases, with 8 bases spanning the gap. This CDR3 comprises 13 residues. The V gene's germline CDR1 is LNHDA and CDR2 SQIVND (reference sequence). CDR3 sequence: CASSITTTYEQYF. CDR3 in DNA: TGTGCCAGTAGTATTACCACAACCTACGAGCAGTACTTC.

This clone was found once. The chain recombines TRBV18 with TRBJ1-3; weak D call: TRBD1 (5 bases). CDR3 length equals 15 residues. The V gene's germline CDR1 is KGHSH and CDR2 LQKENI. Trimming removed 5 bases from V and 6 bases from J, with 17 bases in between. The CDR3 region has the DNA TGTGCCAGCTCAACAACCGGGACCGTGGAAAACACCATATATTTT. Protein product: CASSTTGTVENTIYF.

The gene calls are TRBV15 and TRBJ1-5; D gene uncertain. CDR1 and CDR2 (germline): LNHNV, YYDKDF (reference sequence). CDR3 length: 15 residues. V was pared by 4 bases and J by 7 bases, with 17 bases between. The chain's CDR3 is CATSTEVGIGQPQHF. CDR3 coding DNA: TGTGCCACCAGCACAGAAGTCGGTATTGGCCAGCCCCAGCATTTT.

In its sample, this clone was seen a few times. The chain carries TRBV21-1 and TRBJ2-7; no check of the table's D call, TRBD2, against the DNA was made. TRBV21-1 is a recognized pseudogene. This CDR3 has 16 amino acids. Here the CDR3 DNA reads TGTGCCAGCAGCAAAGCGCTTCTAGCGGGAGGGCTGGAGCAGTACTTC. It specifies CASSKALLAGGLEQYF.

The chain has TRBV19 and TRBJ2-1, with D unclear. From germline, CDR1 is LNHDA and CDR2 SQIVND (reference sequence). Trimming removed 5 bases at V and 2 bases at J, with 16 bases between. The CDR3 consists of 16 residues. CDR3 residues: CASSRSSLSAYNEQFF. CDR3 DNA sequence: TGTGCCAGTAGTCGCTCGTCCTTAAGCGCCTACAATGAGCAGTTCTTC.

The gene calls are TRBV4-1 and TRBJ1-1; D uncertain. CDR1 and CDR2 (germline): MGHRA, YSYEKL. The CDR3 runs 14 residues. V lost 1 base and J 4 bases, leaving 10 bases between the germline ends. The CDR3 reads CASSQGRFFTEAFF. The CDR3 nucleotides are TGCGCCAGCAGCCAAGGAAGGTTCTTCACTGAAGCTTTCTTT.

This clone was detected only a few times. The chain has TRBV2 and TRBJ2-7; 9 bases fit TRBD2. The V and J ends lost 2 bases and 2 bases, in that order; junction bases with no gene match: 4. CDR1 and CDR2 from the germline V gene are SNHLY and FYNNEI. This CDR3 spans 15 amino acids. The chain's CDR3 is CASSERLADPYEQYF. The CDR3 coding sequence is TGTGCCAGCAGTGAAAGACTAGCGGACCCCTACGAGCAGTACTTC.

This chain uses TRBV4-3 with TRBJ1-3; 9 bases line up with TRBD1. Germline V gives CDR1 LGHNA, CDR2 YSLEER. J lost 4 bases, V lost 4 bases, and 5 bases had no gene match. The CDR3 has 15 amino acids. The CDR3 DNA reads as TGCGCCAGCAGCCGGAGGACAGGGGCCGGAAACACCATATATTTT. This codes for CASSRRTGAGNTIYF.

This clone was picked up one time. The CDR3 nucleotides read TGTGCCAGCTCAGGCCAAAGACGGACACTGGAGGACGAAAAACTGTTTTTT. Protein: CASSGQRRTLEDEKLFF. The chain links TRBV18 to TRBJ1-4; D might be TRBD1 (5 bases). The CDR3 has 17 residues. Germline V gives CDR1 KGHSH, CDR2 LQKENI. V was cut by 5 bases and J by 8 bases, with 24 bases left in between.

This chain uses TRBV28 with TRBJ2-3; TRBD2 agrees at 10 bases. The germline gives CDR1 MDHEN, CDR2 SYDVKM. The CDR3 has 15 amino acids. V gave up 8 bases and J gave up 1 base; unmatched junction bases: 6. The CDR3 is CASQRGGTGTDTQYF. CDR3 nucleotide sequence: TGTGCCAGCCAGCGGGGGGGCACGGGCACAGATACGCAGTATTTT.